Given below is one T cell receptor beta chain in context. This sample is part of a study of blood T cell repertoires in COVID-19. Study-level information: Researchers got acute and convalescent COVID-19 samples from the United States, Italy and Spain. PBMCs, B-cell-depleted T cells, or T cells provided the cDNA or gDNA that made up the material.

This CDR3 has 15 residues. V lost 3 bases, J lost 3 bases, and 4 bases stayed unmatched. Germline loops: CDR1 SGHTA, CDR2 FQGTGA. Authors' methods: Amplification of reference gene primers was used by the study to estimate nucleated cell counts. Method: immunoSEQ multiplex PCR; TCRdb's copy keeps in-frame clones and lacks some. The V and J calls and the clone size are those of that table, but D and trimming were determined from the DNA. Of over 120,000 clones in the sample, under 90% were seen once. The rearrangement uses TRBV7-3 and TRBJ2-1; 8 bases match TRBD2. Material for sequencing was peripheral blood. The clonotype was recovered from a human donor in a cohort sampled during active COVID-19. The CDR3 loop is CASSLTGGLYNEQFF. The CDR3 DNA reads TGTGCCAGCAGCTTGACGGGGGGGCTCTACAATGAGCAGTTCTTC.